Listed below are T cell receptor beta chains from one sample, sequenced in a study of blood T cells in healthy people across ages. One entry per CDR3 protein results from TCRdb running MiXCR on the 5' RACE reads. The sample includes approximately 690,000 distinct CDR3 sequences, under 65% of them seen just once. Sequenced material: blood. All receptors come from a man between 60 and 75 years old in good health. Each CDR3 is given with its conserved first and last residue. D genes are given only for firm matches. Some rows mark clone size as missing; the rest say once, few, many or name a class of expanded clone.

TRBD2	TRBJ2-1	TRBV3-1	few	CASSQEAGVYNEQFF	TGTGCCAGCAGCCAAGAAGCGGGGGTCTACAATGAGCAGTTCTTC
-	TRBJ2-7	TRBV5-1	few	CASSLDSEEQYF	TGCGCCAGCAGCTTGGACAGCGAAGAGCAGTACTTC
TRBD1	TRBJ2-5	TRBV20-1	-	CSARPTGEETQYF	TGCAGTGCTAGGCCGACAGGGGAAGAGACCCAGTACTTC
-	TRBJ2-5	TRBV20-1	-	CSASRSETQYF	TGCAGTGCGAGCAGGTCGGAGACCCAGTACTTC
TRBD2	TRBJ2-3	TRBV9	-	CASSPGLAGGFSTDTQYF	TGTGCCAGCAGCCCCGGACTAGCGGGGGGATTTAGCACAGATACGCAGTATTTT
-	TRBJ1-2	TRBV6-1	-	CASSAPGHYGYTF	TGTGCCAGCAGTGCACCGGGGCACTATGGCTACACCTTC
TRBD1	TRBJ2-3	TRBV28	-	CASSLGQVRGTDTQYF	TGTGCCAGCAGTTTGGGACAGGTTAGGGGCACAGATACGCAGTATTTT
TRBD1	TRBJ1-4	TRBV12-3/TRBV12-4	-	CASSPGQGLEKLFF	TGTGCCAGCAGTCCGGGACAGGGCTTAGAAAAACTGTTTTTT
-	TRBJ2-4	TRBV12-3/TRBV12-4	few	CASSLVASGLSAKNIQYF	TGTGCCAGCAGTTTAGTAGCATCCGGGCTATCAGCCAAAAACATTCAGTACTTC
-	TRBJ2-4	TRBV14	-	CASSQVPTGSKNIQYF	TGTGCCAGCAGCCAAGTCCCCACAGGATCCAAAAACATTCAGTACTTC
TRBD1	TRBJ2-1	TRBV5-1	few	CASMPTGDSYNEQFF	TGCGCCAGCATGCCAACAGGGGACTCCTACAATGAGCAGTTCTTC
TRBD2	TRBJ2-1	TRBV12-3/TRBV12-4	-	CASSWTSGGANEQFF	TGTGCCAGCAGCTGGACTAGCGGGGGGGCCAATGAGCAGTTCTTC
TRBD1	TRBJ1-2	TRBV28	few	CASRLQGRYGYTF	TGTGCCAGCAGGTTACAGGGGCGCTATGGCTACACCTTC
-	TRBJ2-7	TRBV5-5	-	CASSLRQFSYEQYF	TGTGCCAGCAGCTTGCGACAGTTCTCCTACGAGCAGTACTTC
TRBD2	TRBJ2-5	TRBV29-1	-	CSVQNQGGETQYF	TGCAGCGTCCAGAACCAGGGAGGGGAGACCCAGTACTTC
TRBD2	TRBJ2-1	TRBV29-1	once	CSVALGPAGTQETQFF	TGCAGCGTCGCCCTGGGACCAGCGGGGACCCAAGAGACCCAGTTCTTC
-	TRBJ1-5	TRBV6-5	once	CASSRGLPTNNQPQHF	TGTGCCAGCAGTCGCGGACTGCCTACTAACAATCAGCCCCAGCATTTT
-	TRBJ2-5	TRBV24-1	-	CATSDLAAGRLQETQYF	TGTGCCACCAGTGATTTGGCGGCAGGGCGACTCCAAGAGACCCAGTACTTC
-	TRBJ1-1	TRBV10-2	-	CASSDPSPGKEAFF	TGCGCCAGCAGTGATCCCTCACCCGGGAAGGAAGCTTTCTTT
-	TRBJ1-2	TRBV7-2	few	CASSLAGADYGYTF	TGTGCCAGCAGCTTAGCTGGGGCAGACTATGGCTACACCTTC
TRBD1	TRBJ2-1	TRBV7-9	-	CASSHLDRAYNEQFF	TGTGCCAGCAGCCACTTGGACAGGGCCTACAATGAGCAGTTCTTC
-	TRBJ1-5	TRBV5-5	-	CASSLVPSNQPQHF	TGTGCCAGCAGCTTGGTTCCTAGCAATCAGCCCCAGCATTTT
-	TRBJ2-5	TRBV2	-	CASSVGTSSAETQYF	TGTGCCAGCAGTGTAGGGACCTCATCTGCGGAGACCCAGTACTTC
TRBD1	TRBJ1-2	TRBV5-1	few	CASRGGQMNYGYTF	TGCGCCAGCCGAGGGGGACAGATGAACTATGGCTACACCTTC
TRBD1	TRBJ2-5	TRBV27	few	CASSRRPGQGAQETQYF	TGTGCCAGCAGTCGACGCCCCGGACAGGGGGCTCAAGAGACCCAGTACTTC
-	TRBJ2-1	TRBV5-5	-	CASSPGTFYNEQFF	TGTGCCAGCAGCCCCGGGACCTTCTACAATGAGCAGTTCTTC
-	TRBJ2-7	TRBV10-2	-	CASSEPGDIPGEQYF	TGCGCCAGCAGTGAGCCAGGGGATATCCCTGGCGAGCAGTACTTC
-	TRBJ2-7	TRBV29-1	-	CSVGSGASYEQYF	TGCAGCGTTGGATCGGGGGCCTCCTACGAGCAGTACTTC
-	TRBJ2-1	TRBV21-1	many	CASSKKPSGGVRNEQFF	TGTGCCAGCAGCAAAAAACCAAGCGGGGGGGTTCGCAATGAGCAGTTCTTC
-	TRBJ2-4	TRBV27	-	CASGQFVGAKNIQYF	TGTGCCAGCGGGCAATTTGTGGGGGCCAAAAACATTCAGTACTTC
TRBD2	TRBJ2-3	TRBV20-1	-	CSAPTSGGRPDTQYF	TGCAGTGCACCTACTAGCGGGGGGAGACCAGATACGCAGTATTTT
TRBD2	TRBJ2-3	TRBV20-1	-	CSATGGGPGRDTQYF	TGCAGTGCGACTGGCGGGGGGCCTGGGAGAGATACGCAGTATTTT
TRBD1	TRBJ1-6	TRBV6-2/TRBV6-3	-	CASSSWDSLSPLHF	TGTGCCAGTAGTAGCTGGGACAGCCTTTCACCCCTCCACTTT
TRBD2	TRBJ2-1	TRBV9	-	CASSVGSGGSPYNEQFF	TGTGCCAGCAGCGTAGGTAGCGGGGGTTCTCCCTACAATGAGCAGTTCTTC
TRBD2	TRBJ2-1	TRBV4-2	few	CASSQDSFGGLAGAVSYNEQFF	TGTGCCAGCAGCCAAGACTCATTCGGGGGGCTAGCGGGGGCCGTCTCCTACAATGAGCAGTTCTTC
TRBD1	TRBJ2-4	TRBV7-9	-	CASSFGQGAGMAKNIQYF	TGTGCCAGCAGCTTCGGACAGGGGGCGGGAATGGCCAAAAACATTCAGTACTTC
TRBD1	TRBJ1-2	TRBV12-3/TRBV12-4	-	CASSQGARGYGYTF	TGTGCCAGCAGCCAGGGGGCGCGAGGCTATGGCTACACCTTC
-	TRBJ2-1	TRBV12-3/TRBV12-4	once	CASRPAGAGTYNEQFF	TGTGCCAGCCGCCCTGCGGGGGCAGGGACCTACAATGAGCAGTTCTTC
TRBD2	TRBJ2-3	TRBV5-1	-	CASNSGDYTDTQYF	TGCGCCAGCAATTCGGGGGACTACACAGATACGCAGTATTTT
-	TRBJ1-2	TRBV27	-	CASSVRPTHGYTF	TGTGCCAGCAGTGTCAGGCCCACACATGGCTACACCTTC
TRBD2	TRBJ2-5	TRBV5-1	-	CASSQGLVVQETQYF	TGCGCCAGCAGCCAAGGACTAGTAGTTCAAGAGACCCAGTACTTC